The 5 T cell receptor beta chains presented below share a single source sample, sequenced in a study of response to subunit inactivated influenza vaccine (dated by TCRdb to the late 2010s). Preparation of the library involved RT-PCR. TCRdb lists the instrument as Illumina HiSeq 2500. The public reads were reprocessed in TCRdb via fastp at Q25 and MiXCR, keeping in-frame beta chains. One record per CDR3 amino acid sequence lists the most common genes and DNA. Within this sample are roughly 540,000 distinct CDR3 sequences, with 20% to 25% of them counted one time only. The ten largest clones represent roughly 2.8% of the sample. A further study also used this sample, focusing on T cells expressing NK-cell markers. The second source states: 5'RACE template switching, by which a universal primer site and unique molecular identifiers were added, was used to make TCR beta cDNA libraries.

Sequenced here: CD4+ T cells sorted from PBMCs, sampled 11 to 12 days after vaccination. The origin of the receptors is a man aged 45-60 years who received an inactivated influenza vaccine. Donor details come from another sample of the same person, matched by shared clones.

The chain joins TRBV19 to TRBJ2-3; 11 bases agree with TRBD2. There are 15 residues in the CDR3. J gave up 2 bases and V 7 bases, and 5 bases lay outside the gene matches. The germline V gene encodes CDR1 LNHDA and CDR2 SQIVND (reference sequence). The CDR3 nucleotides are TGTGCCAGTACCACTAGCGGGGGCCACACAGATACGCAGTATTTT. Its translation: CASTTSGGHTDTQYF. The whole variable domain, filled in from reference TRBV19 and TRBJ2-3, reads DGGITQSPKYLFRKEGQNVTLSCEQNLNHDAMYWYRQDPGQGLRLIYYSQIVNDFQKGDIAEGYSVSREKKESFPLTVTSAQKNPTAFYLCASTTSGGHTDTQYFGPGTRLTVL.

This clonotype was counted between two and nine times. This rearrangement joins TRBV24-1 to TRBJ2-3, with TRBD1 matching 8 bases. Germline V CDR1 and CDR2: KGHDR, SFDVKD. With 12 bases clipped from V and 4 bases from J, the junction kept 11 bases outside the gene matches. The CDR3 has 14 amino acids. The CDR3 DNA reads TGTGCCGCCGGGGACCACAGGGGGTCAGATACGCAGTATTTT. Translating gives CAAGDHRGSDTQYF.

This chain links TRBV12-3 or TRBV12-4 with TRBJ2-2; possible D gene TRBD2, 6 bases. The CDR3 spans 15 residues. The V gene lost 2 bases and the J gene lost 2 bases, with 9 bases spanning the gap. Here the CDR3 DNA reads TGTGCCAGCAGTTTATGGGAGGTTAACACCGGGGAGCTGTTTTTT. Its translation is CASSLWEVNTGELFF.

The rearrangement uses TRBV6-1 and TRBJ2-7; D possibly corresponds to TRBD1 (5 bases). The CDR3 is made up of 14 amino acids. The germline V gene has CDR1 MNHNS and CDR2 SASEGT. Trimming took off 2 bases at V and 2 bases at J, with 10 bases between the two ends. This chain's CDR3 is CASSENDSTYEQYF. Written as DNA, the CDR3 is TGTGCCAGCAGTGAAAATGACAGCACCTACGAGCAGTACTTC.

This clonotype turned up a few times. Here the CDR3 DNA reads TGCAGTGCTTGGACCGGGACTAGTAACGAGCAGTACTTC. The encoded protein is CSAWTGTSNEQYF. The chain carries TRBV20-1 and TRBJ2-7; 8 bases match TRBD2. The junction had 8 bases not matched to a gene; V was cut back by 5 bases and J by 5 bases. CDR1 DFQATT and CDR2 SNEGSKA come from the germline V gene (reference sequence). The CDR3 runs to 13 residues.